Detailed here is one T cell receptor beta chain. The antigen this receptor binds is unknown. There are no base qualities to consult, and no much larger clone falls within one base. This sample stems from a study of post-analysis software for immune sequencing data (dated by TCRdb to about 2015). Concerning the study at large: The recorded disease courses included relapsing-remitting, secondary progressive and progressive-relapsing multiple sclerosis, and some patients had no subtype annotation. Patient repertoires were compared against some twelve previously published healthy control repertoires from donors aged roughly 6 to 28 years. A subset of samples was prepared in parallel using single-end sample barcoding, then pooled and co-amplified after Illumina adapter ligation.

The library was made by PCR. Sequencing instrument: Illumina HiSeq 2500. To reduce PCR and sequencing biases, unique molecular identifiers were built into the TCR beta cDNA libraries. About 500,000 cDNA molecules were obtained for every 1 to 10 million input T cells, so each molecule roughly corresponded to one T cell. The patient libraries were prepared and sequenced with the same protocol used for the earlier healthy control dataset. Samples belonging to the same batch were prepared together, multiplexed and sequenced on a shared HiSeq lane. Turning to the authors' computational methods: MIGEC was used to process the raw barcoded reads, and molecular identifier groups with only a single read were discarded before consensus assembly and CDR3 extraction. Clonotype tables were post-analysed with VDJtools, normalizing diversity by down-sampling all datasets to the smallest sample size. Repertoire overlap clustering matched CDR3 amino acid but not nucleotide sequences to correct batch-related cross-sample contamination. TCRdb handled the public reads itself, with Q25 trimming in fastp and clone calling in MiXCR, and kept productive beta chains. Rows with one shared CDR3 protein collapse into an entry with the most common genes and DNA. TCRdb, not the original authors, processed these V and J calls. This sample gives 600,000 to 700,000 distinct CDR3 sequences in total; roughly three fifths of them show up just once. The top ten clones comprise about 11% of the sample.

Study-wide conclusions, independent of this receptor: Direct clustering with F measure showed strong co-clustering of samples prepared in the same batch, prompting a batch-effect correction. The control group was slightly older than the multiple sclerosis patient group. Normalized Chao1 diversity was significantly lower in multiple sclerosis patients than controls, suggesting substantial peripheral T-cell clonal expansion. Significantly higher frequencies in patients than in controls were found for five TRBV segments, including TRBV5-6, TRBV5-1 and TRBV20-1.

The CDR3 sequence holds 15 residues, the cysteine and phenylalanine included. The CDR3 DNA has 45 bases and is translated from base 1. Taken from the germline V gene (reference sequence), the CDR1 and CDR2 loops are GTSNPN and SVGIG. V loses 0 bases of germline sequence and J loses 1 base, and the interval between the two ends is 12 bases. TCR beta repertoires were profiled from peripheral blood of 10 to 15 young patients with multiple sclerosis to demonstrate the VDJtools post-analysis software. The patients with multiple sclerosis were children and adolescents between about 6 and 16 years of age. The sequence links TRBV30 to TRBJ1-1; confidence is insufficient to name the D gene. The source of this sequence is a girl aged 2-15 years with multiple sclerosis. The specimen sequenced was blood. The CDR3 reads CAWSVIGVTNTEAFF. The bases read TGTGCCTGGAGTGTTATCGGGGTCACGAACACTGAAGCTTTCTTT.